What follows are 17 T cell receptor beta chains derived from one specimen sequenced in a study of T cell clones after liver transplantation. Here immunoSEQ multiplex PCR was the method, and the copy in TCRdb shows in-frame clones only, minus some. The sample yields around 75,000 clones, around four fifths seen once. The specimen comprised CD4+ T cells from blood, sampled around 50 months after liver transplant. The receptor source for this set is a human patient who received a liver transplant. Some T cells may be transferred from the graft donor.

The chain carries TRBV21-1 and TRBJ2-7; the table's D gene call, TRBD1, was not cross checked with the DNA. TRBV21-1 is annotated as a pseudogene. This CDR3 contains 14 residues. In nucleotides, the CDR3 is TGTGCCAGCAGCAAGCACAGGGTTTCCCACGAGCAGTACTTC. Translation: CASSKHRVSHEQYF.

J is TRBJ1-4 and V is TRBV5-1; the match to TRBD1 covers 7 bases. Germline assignment: CDR1 SGHRS and CDR2 YFSETQ. The junction had 5 bases not matched to a gene; V was cut back by 4 bases and J by 5 bases. This CDR3 spans 14 amino acids. This chain's CDR3 is CASSRGQQNEKLFF. The CDR3 DNA is TGCGCCAGCAGCAGGGGACAGCAGAATGAAAAACTGTTTTTT.

This clone appeared a few times. This chain connects TRBV6-1 to TRBJ1-5, with no clear D. The V end lost 3 bases, the J end lost 9 bases, and 15 bases lay between the germline ends. The CDR3 spans 14 residues. The germline CDR1 and CDR2 sequences are MNHNS and SASEGT. The CDR3 sequence: CASSDRPLNGPQHF. As DNA, the CDR3 is TGTGCCAGCAGTGATCGGCCGCTAAACGGGCCCCAGCATTTT.

V usage is TRBV6-5 and J usage is TRBJ1-3; D perhaps matches TRBD1 (5 bases). The germline V and J ends were trimmed by 4 bases and 5 bases, with 9 bases remaining between them. The CDR3 contains 13 residues. CDR1 MNHEY and CDR2 SVGAGI come from the germline V gene. The CDR3 nucleotides read TGTGCCAGCAGTTCTGAGGGGAGAAACACCATATATTTT. This translates into CASSSEGRNTIYF.

This clone was seen just once. The CDR3 coding sequence is TGCGCCAGCAGCCAAGGAGGGACTAGCGAAGAGACCCAGTACTTC. Protein: CASSQGGTSEETQYF. This chain links TRBV4-3 with TRBJ2-5, with TRBD2 matching over 10 bases. Trimming at V came to 1 base and at J to 3 bases, leaving 2 bases not matched to a gene. The CDR3 has 15 amino acids. The germline V gene has CDR1 LGHNA and CDR2 YSLEER.

The V gene is TRBV6-1, the J gene TRBJ2-3; tentatively, D is TRBD2 (6 bases). The CDR3 has 12 amino acids. Germline V gives CDR1 MNHNS, CDR2 SASEGT. V dropped 10 bases and J dropped 5 bases, with 13 bases sitting between them. The CDR3 here is CAISHGGDTQYF. The DNA of the CDR3 is TGTGCCATATCCCACGGGGGAGATACGCAGTATTTT.

This chain connects TRBV27 to TRBJ2-1, with TRBD2 identical over 9 bases. Germline CDR1 reads MNHEY; CDR2 reads SMNVEV (reference sequence). Losses at the gene ends were 7 bases for V and 0 bases for J; bases not matched to a gene: 4. This CDR3 has 15 amino acids. CDR3 DNA sequence: TGTGCCAGCACCAGACTAGCGGACTCCTACAATGAGCAGTTCTTC. It encodes CASTRLADSYNEQFF.

The chain links TRBV5-1 to TRBJ2-1; 7 bases agree with TRBD2. The ends lost 3 bases at V and 7 bases at J; junction bases unmatched: 16. The CDR3 spans 17 residues. The germline V gene encodes CDR1 SGHRS and CDR2 YFSETQ. The CDR3 nucleotides are TGCGCCAGCAGCTCCCTTTTGACCGGGGGGTACGTAAATGAGCAGTTCTTC. The encoded protein is CASSSLLTGGYVNEQFF.

This chain uses TRBV27 with TRBJ2-1, with unresolved D. V lost 2 bases and J lost 6, with 14 bases in between. This CDR3 contains 15 residues. From germline, CDR1 is MNHEY and CDR2 SMNVEV (reference sequence). CDR3 amino acids: CASSLSWAVGNEQFF. CDR3 DNA: TGTGCCAGCAGTTTAAGTTGGGCGGTGGGCAATGAGCAGTTCTTC.

To note about this clone: A junction end diverges from the germline sequence, so it may reflect a read error. CDR3: CASSLGQAGNTIYF. The CDR3 coding sequence is TGCGCCAGCAGCCTAGGACAGGCTGGGAACACCATATATTTT. The chain joins TRBV5-1 to TRBJ1-3; 7 bases match TRBD1. The germline CDR1 and CDR2 sequences are SGHRS and YFSETQ. The CDR3 extends over 14 amino acids.

The J gene is TRBJ1-2, the V gene TRBV6-5; 9 nucleotides match TRBD1. This CDR3 has 14 residues. The V segment lost 8 bases and the J segment 4 bases; nucleotides outside the gene matches: 8. Germline lookup yields CDR1 MNHEY and CDR2 SVGAGI. The chain's CDR3 is CASRSGQGPYGYTF. DNA of the CDR3: TGTGCCAGCCGGTCCGGACAGGGGCCCTATGGCTACACCTTC.

This rearrangement joins TRBV7-2 to TRBJ1-2, with TRBD1 matching over 12 bases. Trimming removed 1 base from V and 7 bases from J; junction bases left unmatched: 16. The CDR3 covers 19 residues. Germline assignment: CDR1 SGHTA and CDR2 FQGNSA. CDR3 coding DNA: TGTGCCAGCAGCTTAGGGCCGGGACAGGGGGCTGATGGGGCTTTTGGCTACACCTTC. It specifies CASSLGPGQGADGAFGYTF.

The chain links TRBV6-1 to TRBJ1-5; 8 positions match TRBD1. V lost 8 bases to trimming and J lost 6 bases; unmatched junction nucleotides: 9. This CDR3 spans 14 amino acids. Germline V gives CDR1 MNHNS, CDR2 SASEGT. CDR3: CASLRTGGVQPQHF. CDR3 sequence (DNA): TGTGCCAGCCTCCGTACAGGGGGTGTTCAGCCCCAGCATTTT.

The chain joins TRBV19 to TRBJ2-7, with 10 bases matching TRBD2. Germline loops: CDR1 LNHDA, CDR2 SQIVND (reference sequence). The V and J ends lost 10 bases and 1 base, in that order; junction bases with no gene match: 7. The CDR3 totals 14 residues. The CDR3 nucleotides are TGTGCCACGCGAACTAGCGGGGTTTCCTACGAGCAGTACTTC. Translated, it gives CATRTSGVSYEQYF.

The chain links TRBV28 to TRBJ2-1; maybe TRBD2 (6 bases). This CDR3 spans 15 amino acids. V lost 5 bases and J lost 2, with 13 bases in between. Germline CDR1 is MDHEN and CDR2 is SYDVKM. CDR3 loop: CASSLSGRTYNEQFF. The CDR3 DNA is TGTGCCAGCAGTCTGAGCGGGCGGACCTACAATGAGCAGTTCTTC.

This chain links TRBV2 with TRBJ1-5; no clear D. V dropped 5 bases and J dropped 1 base, with 12 bases sitting between them. CDR3 length equals 15 residues. Germline V gives CDR1 SNHLY, CDR2 FYNNEI. CDR3 bases: TGTGCCAGCAGTTGGATGCGAGGGAGCAATCAGCCCCAGCATTTT. This encodes CASSWMRGSNQPQHF.

The J gene is TRBJ2-2, the V gene TRBV5-4; D gene ambiguous. Germline CDR1 SGHNT, CDR2 YYREEE (reference sequence). With 1 base removed from V and 0 bases from J, the gap between germline ends came to 4 bases. This CDR3 is built from 14 residues. The CDR3 loop is CASSLQTNTGELFF. DNA for the CDR3: TGTGCCAGCAGCTTGCAGACGAACACCGGGGAGCTGTTTTTT.